These 16 T cell receptor beta chains were all obtained from the same sample, sequenced in a study of T-cell reconstitution after alpha-beta-depleted transplantation in children. A TCRbeta library incorporating unique molecular identifiers was prepared. Each CDR3 protein gets one entry after TCRdb re-called the PCR reads with MiXCR. This sample yields about 610,000 distinct CDR3 sequences, of which 10% are seen a single time; 4% to 5% belongs to the top ten. The sequenced sample was PBMCs from the stem cell graft donor, obtained from the stem cell graft. The receptors stem from a human donor who donated a stem cell graft to a child with acute myeloid leukemia.

The gene calls are TRBV20-1 and TRBJ2-7; 7 bases are a match to TRBD2. The CDR3 length is 14 residues. Germline V gene sequence: CDR1 DFQATT, CDR2 SNEGSKA (reference sequence). V was pared by 6 bases and J by 6 bases, with 14 bases of the junction left unmatched. CDR3 loop: CSAVAGGFIPEQYF. CDR3 nucleotides: TGCAGTGCGGTAGCGGGCGGTTTTATTCCCGAGCAGTACTTC.

This clonotype was counted between two and nine times. The chain has TRBV7-2 and TRBJ1-5; no reliable D call. CDR3 length: 13 amino acids. The germline V gene has CDR1 SGHTA and CDR2 FQGNSA. Between the trimmed V and J ends, which lost 8 bases and 3 bases, there was a span of 11 bases. CDR3 DNA sequence: TGTGCCAGCGGTCCCAGATCCAATCAGCCCCAGCATTTT. Protein product: CASGPRSNQPQHF. The full variable domain, completed using reference TRBV7-2 and TRBJ1-5, is GAGVSQSPSNKVTEKGKDVELRCDPISGHTALYWYRQSLGQGLEFLIYFQGNSAPDKSGLPSDRFSAERTGGSVSTLTIQRTQQEDSAVYLCASGPRSNQPQHFGDGTRLSIL.

This clonotype was counted ten times or more. V usage is TRBV6-2 or TRBV6-3 and J usage is TRBJ2-7; 8 nucleotides agree with TRBD1. The CDR3 sequence is 14 residues long. CDR1 MNHEY and CDR2 SVGEGT come from the germline V gene. The J segment lost 4 bases and the V segment lost 11 bases, leaving 13 bases of the junction unmatched. The CDR3 here is CAAREQGVYYEQYF. In nucleotides, the CDR3 is TGTGCCGCTCGGGAACAGGGGGTATATTACGAGCAGTACTTC.

This chain connects TRBV20-1 to TRBJ1-6; TRBD1 agrees at 7 bases. CDR1 is DFQATT, CDR2 SNEGSKA, per germline (reference sequence). This CDR3 is built from 13 residues. The V and J ends lost 5 bases and 6 bases, in that order; junction bases with no gene match: 4. CDR3 loop: CSADGTVNSPLHF. CDR3 nucleotide sequence: TGCAGTGCTGATGGGACAGTTAATTCACCCCTCCACTTT.

Only a few counts were recorded for this clonotype. This chain joins TRBV20-1 and TRBJ2-1, with 8 nucleotides matching TRBD2. CDR1 and CDR2 from the germline V gene are DFQATT and SNEGSKA (reference sequence). The junction had 11 bases not matched to a gene; V was cut back by 3 bases and J by 4 bases. The CDR3 is made up of 16 amino acids. CDR3: CSARSGSGILYNEQFF. DNA for the CDR3: TGCAGTGCTAGGAGCGGGAGCGGAATCCTTTACAATGAGCAGTTCTTC.

This clonotype was counted at least ten times. This sequence joins TRBV5-1 and TRBJ1-1, with 7 bases matching TRBD1. The CDR3 is 14 residues long. Germline V lookup: CDR1 SGHRS, CDR2 YFSETQ. J gave up 1 base and V 4 bases, and 4 bases lay outside the gene matches. The CDR3 DNA follows: TGCGCCAGCAGCGCTCGGACAGGGAACACTGAAGCTTTCTTT. Translating it yields CASSARTGNTEAFF.

This clonotype was counted many times. The chain joins TRBV25-1 to TRBJ2-7, with D unresolved. Germline V gene sequence: CDR1 MGHDK, CDR2 SYGVNS. Trimming left V 2 bases short and J 6 bases short, with 5 bases between. The CDR3 has 11 residues. CDR3 bases: TGTGCCAGCAGTGAAAGGAGCGAGCAGTACTTC. It codes for CASSERSEQYF.

This chain connects TRBV4-3 to TRBJ2-1; tentative D call: TRBD1 (6 bases). The CDR3 spans 15 residues. V lost 0 bases to trimming and J lost 6 bases, with 12 bases between them. The germline gives CDR1 LGHNA, CDR2 YSLEER. The CDR3: CASSQETGSANEQFF. The CDR3 coding sequence is TGCGCCAGCAGCCAAGAAACAGGGTCGGCCAATGAGCAGTTCTTC.

The chain employs TRBV12-3 or TRBV12-4 and TRBJ2-1; D may be TRBD2 (5 bases). This CDR3 is built from 14 residues. V was pared by 6 bases and J by 3 bases, with 12 bases between. This chain's CDR3 is CASSPGLGYNEQFF. Written as DNA, the CDR3 is TGTGCCAGCAGCCCAGGACTGGGCTACAATGAGCAGTTCTTC.

The J gene is TRBJ1-5, the V gene TRBV6-1; the D gene is possibly TRBD1 (6 bases). CDR1 and CDR2 from the germline V gene are MNHNS and SASEGT. The V end lost 2 bases, the J end lost 4 bases, and 18 bases lay between the germline ends. This CDR3 comprises 17 residues. The CDR3 loop is CASSETQGGFWNQPQHF. The CDR3, as DNA: TGTGCCAGCAGTGAAACACAAGGGGGATTCTGGAATCAGCCCCAGCATTTT.

The chain carries TRBV24-1 and TRBJ2-7, with 9 nucleotides matching TRBD2. Germline CDR1 KGHDR, CDR2 SFDVKD. This CDR3 is built from 16 residues. J was trimmed by 2 bases and V by 9 bases; bases with no gene match: 13. This chain's CDR3 is CATEGEGLAGTYEQYF. DNA for the CDR3: TGTGCCACCGAAGGAGAGGGGCTAGCGGGAACCTACGAGCAGTACTTC.

This clonotype came up a few times. The chain carries TRBV2 and TRBJ2-7; TRBD2 matches at 12 bases. The germline gives CDR1 SNHLY, CDR2 FYNNEI. This CDR3 is 14 amino acids long. With 7 bases clipped from V and 5 bases from J, the junction kept 6 bases outside the gene matches. The CDR3 loop is CASTGLAGLNEQYF. Written as DNA, the CDR3 is TGTGCCAGCACTGGACTAGCGGGACTGAACGAGCAGTACTTC.

This clonotype was seen many times. V usage is TRBV6-5 and J usage is TRBJ2-3; tentative D call: TRBD1 (6 bases). Germline V gene data show CDR1 as MNHEY and CDR2 as SVGAGI. Deletions cut 4 bases from V and 10 bases from J, with 18 bases between. The CDR3 has 14 residues. In DNA form, the CDR3 reads TGTGCCAGCAGTTCCCACCCCGGGACACCCCCGCAGTATTTT. This translates into CASSSHPGTPPQYF.

V usage is TRBV18 and J usage is TRBJ1-2; unclear D gene. The germline gives CDR1 KGHSH, CDR2 LQKENI. V was cut by 5 bases and J by 7 bases, with 8 bases left in between. CDR3 length equals 11 residues. The CDR3 DNA is TGTGCCAGCTCATCGCCGTCTGGCTACACCTTC. Translated: CASSSPSGYTF.

This clonotype was counted a few times. The V and J genes are TRBV29-1 and TRBJ1-4, with D possibly TRBD1 on 5 matching bases. Trimming took 1 base from V and 6 from J, leaving 9 bases between them. Germline V gene sequence: CDR1 SQVTM, CDR2 ANQGSEA. The CDR3 loop spans 13 amino acids. CDR3 nucleotides: TGCAGCGTTGAAGGGGGCGCCGATGAAAAACTGTTTTTT. Encoded protein: CSVEGGADEKLFF.

The sample holds many counts of this clonotype. One end of the junction does not line up with germline, which may come from a read error. CDR3 in amino acids: CASGQGVDGYTF. The CDR3 DNA follows: TGTGCCAGCGGCCAGGGAGTGGATGGCTACACCTTC. This chain uses TRBV3-1 with TRBJ1-2; weak D call: TRBD1 (5 bases). The CDR3 extends over 12 amino acids. In germline, CDR1 is LGHDT, CDR2 YNNKEL (reference sequence).